The entry below gives a single TCR beta chain sequence along with its context. Its antigen has not been determined. The input lacks base qualities; no much larger clone sits a single base away. Taken from the germline V gene, the CDR1 and CDR2 loops are KGHDR and SFDVKD. A distance of 16 bases separates the germline ends of V and J, which lose 7 bases and 8 bases respectively. The CDR3 holds 13 amino acids from the cysteine to the phenylalanine. CDR3 DNA is the only sequence kept; it has 39 bases, read in frame from the first base. Receptor libraries were prepared by the immunoSEQ multiplex PCR assay. This immuneACCESS table, as held by TCRdb, lists in-frame sequences with V and J called but not all clones. Of the missing ones, under half trace to an unresolved V gene in checked studies; the others have no known cause. A total of 100,000 or so clones appear in this sample, approximately 90% of them only once. Less than 2.5% of the sample is held by the ten biggest clonotypes.

The data were taken from a study of control samples from healthy donors and cancer patients (dated by TCRdb to 2020 to 2021). The TCR originated in a woman between 18 and 30 years old in good health. The rearrangement joined TRBV24-1 to TRBJ1-2; the D segment cannot be called with confidence. Sequencing was performed on blood. The DNA is as follows: TGTGCCACCAGCCAACAGAAAGGGCGCGGCTACACCTTC. Protein translation: CATSQQKGRGYTF.